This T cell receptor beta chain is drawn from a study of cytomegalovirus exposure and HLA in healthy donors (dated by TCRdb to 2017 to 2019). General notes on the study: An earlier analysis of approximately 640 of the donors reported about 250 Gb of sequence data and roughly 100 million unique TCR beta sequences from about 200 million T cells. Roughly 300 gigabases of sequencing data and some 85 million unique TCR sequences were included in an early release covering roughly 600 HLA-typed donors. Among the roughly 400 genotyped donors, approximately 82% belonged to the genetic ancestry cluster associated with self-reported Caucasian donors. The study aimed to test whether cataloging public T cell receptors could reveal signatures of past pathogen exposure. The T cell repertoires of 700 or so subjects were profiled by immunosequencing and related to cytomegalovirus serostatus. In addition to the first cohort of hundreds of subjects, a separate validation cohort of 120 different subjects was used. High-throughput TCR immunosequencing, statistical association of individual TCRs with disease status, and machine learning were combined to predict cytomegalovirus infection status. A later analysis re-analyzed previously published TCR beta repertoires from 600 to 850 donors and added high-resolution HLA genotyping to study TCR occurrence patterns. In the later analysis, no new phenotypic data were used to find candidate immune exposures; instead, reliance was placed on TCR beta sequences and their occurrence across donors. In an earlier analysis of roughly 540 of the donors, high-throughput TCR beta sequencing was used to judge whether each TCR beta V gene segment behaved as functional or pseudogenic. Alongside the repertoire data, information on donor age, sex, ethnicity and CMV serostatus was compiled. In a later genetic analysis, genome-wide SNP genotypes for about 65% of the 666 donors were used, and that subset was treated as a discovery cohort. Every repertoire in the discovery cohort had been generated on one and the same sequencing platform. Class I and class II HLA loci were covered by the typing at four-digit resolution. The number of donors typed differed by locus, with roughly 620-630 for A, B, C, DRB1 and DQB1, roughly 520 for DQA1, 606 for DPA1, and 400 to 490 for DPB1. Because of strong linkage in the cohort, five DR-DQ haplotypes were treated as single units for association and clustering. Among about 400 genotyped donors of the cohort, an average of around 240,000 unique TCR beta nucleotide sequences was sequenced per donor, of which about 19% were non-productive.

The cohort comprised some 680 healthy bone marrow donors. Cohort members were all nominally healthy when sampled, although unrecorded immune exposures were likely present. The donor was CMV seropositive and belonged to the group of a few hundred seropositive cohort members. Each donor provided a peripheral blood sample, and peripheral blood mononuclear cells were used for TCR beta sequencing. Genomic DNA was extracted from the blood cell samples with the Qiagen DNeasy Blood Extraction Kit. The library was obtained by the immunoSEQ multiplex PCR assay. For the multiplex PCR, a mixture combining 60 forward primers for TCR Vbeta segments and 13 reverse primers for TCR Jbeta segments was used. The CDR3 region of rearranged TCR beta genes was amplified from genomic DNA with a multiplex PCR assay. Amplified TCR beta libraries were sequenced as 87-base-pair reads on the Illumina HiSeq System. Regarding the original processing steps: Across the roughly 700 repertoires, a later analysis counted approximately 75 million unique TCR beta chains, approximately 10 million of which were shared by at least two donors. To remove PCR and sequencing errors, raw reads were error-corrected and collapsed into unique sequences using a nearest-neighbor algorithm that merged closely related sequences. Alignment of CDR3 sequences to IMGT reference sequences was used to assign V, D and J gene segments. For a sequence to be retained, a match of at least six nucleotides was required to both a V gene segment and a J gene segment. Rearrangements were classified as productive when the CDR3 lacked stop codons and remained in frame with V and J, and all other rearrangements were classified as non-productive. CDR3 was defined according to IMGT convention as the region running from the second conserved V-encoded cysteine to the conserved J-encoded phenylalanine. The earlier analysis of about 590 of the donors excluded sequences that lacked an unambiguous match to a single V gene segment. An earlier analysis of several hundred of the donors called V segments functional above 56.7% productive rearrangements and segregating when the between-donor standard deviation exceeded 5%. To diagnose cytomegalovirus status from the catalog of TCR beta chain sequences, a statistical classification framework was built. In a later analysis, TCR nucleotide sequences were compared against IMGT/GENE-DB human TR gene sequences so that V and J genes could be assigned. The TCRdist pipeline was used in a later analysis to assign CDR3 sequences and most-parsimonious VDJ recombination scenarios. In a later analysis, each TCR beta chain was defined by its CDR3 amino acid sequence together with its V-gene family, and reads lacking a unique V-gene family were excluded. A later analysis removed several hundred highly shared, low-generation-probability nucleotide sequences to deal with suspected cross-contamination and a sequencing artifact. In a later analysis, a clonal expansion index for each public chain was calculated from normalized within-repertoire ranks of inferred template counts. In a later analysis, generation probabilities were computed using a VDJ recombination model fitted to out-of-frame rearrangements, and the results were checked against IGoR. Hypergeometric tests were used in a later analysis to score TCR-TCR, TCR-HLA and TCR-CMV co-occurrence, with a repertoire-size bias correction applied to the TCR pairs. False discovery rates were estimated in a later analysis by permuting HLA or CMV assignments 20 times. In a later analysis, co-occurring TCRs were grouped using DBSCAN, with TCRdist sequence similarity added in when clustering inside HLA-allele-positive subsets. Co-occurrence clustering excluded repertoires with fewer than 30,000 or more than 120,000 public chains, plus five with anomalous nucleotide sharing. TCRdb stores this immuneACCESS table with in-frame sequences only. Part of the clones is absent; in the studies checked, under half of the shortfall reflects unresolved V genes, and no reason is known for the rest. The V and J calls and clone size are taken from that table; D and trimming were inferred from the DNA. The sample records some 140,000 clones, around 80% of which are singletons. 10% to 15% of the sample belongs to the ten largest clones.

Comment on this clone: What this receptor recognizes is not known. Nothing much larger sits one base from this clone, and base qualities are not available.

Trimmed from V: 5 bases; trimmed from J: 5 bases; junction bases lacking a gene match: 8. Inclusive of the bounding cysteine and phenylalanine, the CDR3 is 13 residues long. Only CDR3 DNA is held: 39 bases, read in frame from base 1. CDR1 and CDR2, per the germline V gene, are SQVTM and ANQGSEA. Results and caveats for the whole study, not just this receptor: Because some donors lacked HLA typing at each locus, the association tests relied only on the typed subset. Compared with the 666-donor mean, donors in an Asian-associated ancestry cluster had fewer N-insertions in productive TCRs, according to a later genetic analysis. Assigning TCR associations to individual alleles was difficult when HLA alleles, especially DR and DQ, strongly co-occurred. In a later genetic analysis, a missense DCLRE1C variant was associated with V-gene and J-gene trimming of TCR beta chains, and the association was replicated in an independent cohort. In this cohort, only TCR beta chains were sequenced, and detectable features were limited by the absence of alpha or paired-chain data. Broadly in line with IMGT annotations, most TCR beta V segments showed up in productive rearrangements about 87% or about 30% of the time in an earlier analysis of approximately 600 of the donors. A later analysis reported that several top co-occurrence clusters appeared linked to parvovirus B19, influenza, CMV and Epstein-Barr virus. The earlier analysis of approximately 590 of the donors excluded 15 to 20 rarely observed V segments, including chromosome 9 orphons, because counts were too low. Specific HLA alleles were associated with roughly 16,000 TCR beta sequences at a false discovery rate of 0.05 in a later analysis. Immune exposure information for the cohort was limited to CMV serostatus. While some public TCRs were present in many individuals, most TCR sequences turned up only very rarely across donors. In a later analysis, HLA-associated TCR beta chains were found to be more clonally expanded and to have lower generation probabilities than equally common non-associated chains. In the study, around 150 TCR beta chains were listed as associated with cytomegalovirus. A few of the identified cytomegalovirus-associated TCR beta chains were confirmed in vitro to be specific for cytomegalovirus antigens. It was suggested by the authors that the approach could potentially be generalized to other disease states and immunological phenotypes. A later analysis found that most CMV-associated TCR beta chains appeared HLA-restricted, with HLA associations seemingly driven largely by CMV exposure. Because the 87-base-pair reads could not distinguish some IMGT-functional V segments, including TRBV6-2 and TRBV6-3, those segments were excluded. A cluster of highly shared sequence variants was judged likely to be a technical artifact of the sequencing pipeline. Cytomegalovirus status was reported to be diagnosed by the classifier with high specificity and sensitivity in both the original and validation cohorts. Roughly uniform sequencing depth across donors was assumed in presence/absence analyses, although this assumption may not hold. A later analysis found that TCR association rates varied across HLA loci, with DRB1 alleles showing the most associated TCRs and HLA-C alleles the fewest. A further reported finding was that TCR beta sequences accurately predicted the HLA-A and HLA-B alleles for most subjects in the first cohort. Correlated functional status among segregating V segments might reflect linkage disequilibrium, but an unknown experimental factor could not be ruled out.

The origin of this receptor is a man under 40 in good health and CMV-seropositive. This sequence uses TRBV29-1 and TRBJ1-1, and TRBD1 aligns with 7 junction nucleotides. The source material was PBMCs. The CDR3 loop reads CSVPPQGGTEAFF. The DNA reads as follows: TGCAGCGTTCCCCCTCAGGGGGGAACTGAAGCTTTCTTT. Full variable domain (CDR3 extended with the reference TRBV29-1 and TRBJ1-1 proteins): SAVISQKPSRDICQRGTSLTIQCQVDSQVTMMFWYRQQPGQSLTLIATANQGSEATYESGFVIDKFPISRPNLTFSTLTVSNMSPEDSSIYLCSVPPQGGTEAFFGQGTRLTVV.